This TCR beta chain derives from a study of shared clonotypes between healthy human individuals. Turning to the study itself: The plates for each donor numbered three CD4 naive, three CD4 memory, two CD8 naive and one CD8 memory.

Germline CDR1 and CDR2: SGDLS and YYNGEE. Trimming took off 3 bases at V and 2 bases at J, with 21 bases between the two ends. The CDR3 loop spans 17 amino acids. Positive CCR7 selection of CD45RO-negative cells yielded the naive CD8 cells, and terminally differentiated effector memory CD45RA+ cells were excluded. The study drew all its donors from Caucasian adults living in Nashville, Tennessee. Replicate PCRs from sorted subsets contained roughly 200 ng DNA, which is tens of thousands of T cell genomes. Per the original data handling: Filtering was not the same, since immunoSEQ gave junction-only sequences without quality scores. Sequenced by immunoSEQ multiplex PCR; TCRdb stores in-frame clones only, minus some. V and J calls and clone size are those listed in that table; D and trimming were worked out from the DNA. The sample shows about 1,800,000 clones, just under 95% of them seen only once.

This clonotype was obtained from a man aged 18-30 years in good health. This chain uses TRBV9 with TRBJ2-7, with TRBD2 as a possible D gene (6 bases). Specimen: naive CD8+ T cells sorted from blood. CDR3 in amino acids: CASSAEGGAGPTYEQYF. The CDR3 DNA sequence: TGTGCCAGCAGCGCCGAGGGCGGGGCAGGACCGACCTACGAGCAGTACTTC.